This entry features one T cell receptor (beta chain) sequence. What it binds is unknown. The junction differs from germline at one of its ends, possibly a read error. This specimen comes from a study of cytomegalovirus exposure and HLA in healthy donors. General observations from the study: Fewer N-insertions than the roughly 670-donor mean were reportedly shown by an Asian-associated ancestry cluster in a later analysis.

This CDR3 has 13 residues. Germline CDR1 reads SGHTA; CDR2 reads FQGTGA. A multiplex PCR was run with 60 Vbeta primers and 13 Jbeta primers. Sequencing was performed with immunoSEQ multiplex PCR; in TCRdb, only in-frame clones are kept and a portion is missing. This table holds around 130,000 clones, 70% to 75% found once. The receptor comes from a woman in her thirties or forties in good health and CMV-seropositive. V is TRBV7-3 and J is TRBJ1-6; the D is unclear. The sequenced sample was PBMCs. CDR3 amino acids: CANSSDYNSPLHF. Here the CDR3 DNA reads TGTGCCAACAGCTCAGACTATAATTCACCCCTCCACTTT.